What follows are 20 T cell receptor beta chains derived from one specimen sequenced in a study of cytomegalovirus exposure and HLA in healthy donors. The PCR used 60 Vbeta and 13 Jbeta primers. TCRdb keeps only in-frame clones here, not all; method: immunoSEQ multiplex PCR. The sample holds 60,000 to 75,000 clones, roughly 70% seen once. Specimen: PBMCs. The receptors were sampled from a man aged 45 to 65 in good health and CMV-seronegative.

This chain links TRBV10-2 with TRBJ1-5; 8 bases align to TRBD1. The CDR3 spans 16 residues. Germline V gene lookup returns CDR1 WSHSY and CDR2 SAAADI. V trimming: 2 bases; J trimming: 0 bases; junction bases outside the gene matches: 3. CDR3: CASSEPGTGSNQPQHF. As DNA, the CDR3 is TGCGCCAGCAGTGAGCCTGGGACAGGTAGCAATCAGCCCCAGCATTTT.

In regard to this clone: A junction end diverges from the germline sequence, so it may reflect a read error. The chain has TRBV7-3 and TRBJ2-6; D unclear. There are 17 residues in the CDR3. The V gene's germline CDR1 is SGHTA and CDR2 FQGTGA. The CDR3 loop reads CSSSLTPRLSGANVLTF. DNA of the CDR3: TGTTCCAGCAGCTTAACGCCGAGGCTCTCTGGGGCCAACGTCCTGACTTTC. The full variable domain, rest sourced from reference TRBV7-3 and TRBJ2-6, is GAGVSQTPSNKVTEKGKYVELRCDPISGHTALYWYRQSLGQGPEFLIYFQGTGAADDSGLPNDRFFAVRPEGSVSTLKIQRTERGDSAVYLCSSSLTPRLSGANVLTFGAGSRLTVL.

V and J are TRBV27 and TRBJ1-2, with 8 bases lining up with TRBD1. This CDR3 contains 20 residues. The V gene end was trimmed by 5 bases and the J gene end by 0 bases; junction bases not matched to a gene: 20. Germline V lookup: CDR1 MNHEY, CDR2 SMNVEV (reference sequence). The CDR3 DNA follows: TGTGCCAGCAGTCCTCGGACAGGGAACCCTGAGGGAGTTGCTAACTATGGCTACACCTTC. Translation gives CASSPRTGNPEGVANYGYTF.

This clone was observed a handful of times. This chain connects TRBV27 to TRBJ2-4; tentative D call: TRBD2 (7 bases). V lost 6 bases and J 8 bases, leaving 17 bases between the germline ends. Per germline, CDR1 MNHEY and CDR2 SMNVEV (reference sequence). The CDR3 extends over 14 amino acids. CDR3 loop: CASSSTQGGDIQYF. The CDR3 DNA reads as TGTGCCAGCAGCAGTACACAGGGAGGGGACATTCAGTACTTC.

The CDR3 here is CASSQTRETQYF. Here the CDR3 DNA reads TGTGCCAGCAGCCAAACGCGGGAGACCCAGTACTTC. The chain recombines TRBV14 with TRBJ2-5; D uncertain. This CDR3 comprises 12 residues. V was trimmed by 2 bases and J by 5 bases, leaving 6 bases between them. CDR1 and CDR2 (germline): SGHDN, FVKESK. The entire variable domain, with the rest obtained from reference TRBV14 and TRBJ2-5, is as follows: EAGVTQFPSHSVIEKGQTVTLRCDPISGHDNLYWYRRVMGKEIKFLLHFVKESKQDESGMPNNRFLAERTGGTYSTLKVQPAELEDSGVYFCASSQTRETQYFGPGTRLLVL.

As DNA, the CDR3 is TGTGCCAGCAGTTTATTGACAGGGGTTGGCTACACCTTC. The encoded protein is CASSLLTGVGYTF. This sequence joins TRBV27 and TRBJ1-2; 8 bases are a match to TRBD1. Germline V gene sequence: CDR1 MNHEY, CDR2 SMNVEV (reference sequence). V dropped 1 base and J dropped 7; count of bases not matched to a gene: 2. There are 13 residues in the CDR3.

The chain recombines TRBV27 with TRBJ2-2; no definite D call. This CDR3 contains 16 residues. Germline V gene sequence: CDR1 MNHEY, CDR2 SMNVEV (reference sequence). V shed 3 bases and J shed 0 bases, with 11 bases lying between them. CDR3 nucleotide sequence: TGTGCCAGCAGTTTTTACCAGTCTGCGAACACCGGGGAGCTGTTTTTT. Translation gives CASSFYQSANTGELFF.

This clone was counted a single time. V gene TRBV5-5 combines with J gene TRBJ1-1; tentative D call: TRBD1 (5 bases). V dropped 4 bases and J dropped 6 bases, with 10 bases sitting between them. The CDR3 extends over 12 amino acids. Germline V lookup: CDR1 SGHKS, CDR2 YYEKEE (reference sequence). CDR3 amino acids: CASSPEGAEAFF. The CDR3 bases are TGTGCCAGCAGCCCAGAAGGGGCTGAAGCTTTCTTT.

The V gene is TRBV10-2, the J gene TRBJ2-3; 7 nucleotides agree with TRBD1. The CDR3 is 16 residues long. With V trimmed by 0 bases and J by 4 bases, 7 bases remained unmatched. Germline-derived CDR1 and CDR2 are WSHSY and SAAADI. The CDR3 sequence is CASSESDAGGADTQYF. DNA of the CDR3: TGCGCCAGCAGTGAGTCGGATGCAGGGGGTGCAGATACGCAGTATTTT.

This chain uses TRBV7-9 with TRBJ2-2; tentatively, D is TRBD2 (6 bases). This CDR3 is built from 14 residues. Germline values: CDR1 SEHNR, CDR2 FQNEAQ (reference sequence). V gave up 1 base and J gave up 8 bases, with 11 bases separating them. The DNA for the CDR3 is TGTGCCAGCAGCTTAGGACTAGAAGGTGGGGAGCTGTTTTTT. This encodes CASSLGLEGGELFF.

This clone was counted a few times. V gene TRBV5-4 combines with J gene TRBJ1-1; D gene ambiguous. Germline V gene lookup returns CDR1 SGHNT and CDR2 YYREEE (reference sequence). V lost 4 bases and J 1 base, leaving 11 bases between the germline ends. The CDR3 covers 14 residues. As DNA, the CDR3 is TGTGCCAGCAGCGCCCAACTCCCGAACACTGAAGCTTTCTTT. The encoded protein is CASSAQLPNTEAFF.

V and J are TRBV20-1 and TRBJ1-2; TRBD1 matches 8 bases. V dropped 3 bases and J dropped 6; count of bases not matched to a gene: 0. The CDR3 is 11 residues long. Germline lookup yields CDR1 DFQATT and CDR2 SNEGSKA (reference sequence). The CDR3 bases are TGCAGTGCTAGGGGACAGGATGGCTACACCTTC. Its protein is CSARGQDGYTF.

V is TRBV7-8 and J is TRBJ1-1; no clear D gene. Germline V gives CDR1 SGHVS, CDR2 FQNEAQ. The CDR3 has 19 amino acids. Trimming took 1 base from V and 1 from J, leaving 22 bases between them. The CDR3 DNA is TGTGCCAGCAGCTTAGGGGTGGTCAACGGTGGGAGGCGGAACACTGAAGCTTTCTTT. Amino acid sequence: CASSLGVVNGGRRNTEAFF.

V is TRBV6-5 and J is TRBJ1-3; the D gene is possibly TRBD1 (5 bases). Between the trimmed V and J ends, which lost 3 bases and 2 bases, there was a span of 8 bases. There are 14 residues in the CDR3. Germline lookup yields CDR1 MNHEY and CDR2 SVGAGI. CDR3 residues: CASSYAGPGNTIYF. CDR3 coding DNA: TGTGCCAGCAGTTATGCAGGGCCTGGAAACACCATATATTTT.

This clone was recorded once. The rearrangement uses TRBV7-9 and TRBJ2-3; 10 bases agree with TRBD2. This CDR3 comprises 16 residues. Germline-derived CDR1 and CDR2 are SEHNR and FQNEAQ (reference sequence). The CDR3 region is CSLGGASGGPTDTQYF. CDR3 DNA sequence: TGTTCCCTCGGGGGGGCTAGCGGGGGTCCCACAGATACGCAGTATTTT.

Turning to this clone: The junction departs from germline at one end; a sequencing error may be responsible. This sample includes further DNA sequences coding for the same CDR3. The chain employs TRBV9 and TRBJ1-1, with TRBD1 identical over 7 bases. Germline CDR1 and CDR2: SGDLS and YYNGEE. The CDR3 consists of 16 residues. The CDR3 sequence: CASSGTRQGVGTEAFF. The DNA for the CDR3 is TGTGCTAGCAGCGGAACTAGACAGGGAGTCGGCACTGAAGCTTTCTTT. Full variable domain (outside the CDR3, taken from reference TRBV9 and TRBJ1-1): DSGVTQTPKHLITATGQRVTLRCSPRSGDLSVYWYQQSLDQGLQFLIQYYNGEERAKGNILERFSAQQFPDLHSELNLSSLELGDSALYFCASSGTRQGVGTEAFFGQGTRLTVV.

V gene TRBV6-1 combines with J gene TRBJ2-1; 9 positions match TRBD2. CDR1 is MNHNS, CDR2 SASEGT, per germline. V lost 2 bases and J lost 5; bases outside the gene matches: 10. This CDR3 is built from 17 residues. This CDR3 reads CASSEWLAGARDNEQFF. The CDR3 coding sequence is TGTGCCAGCAGTGAATGGTTAGCGGGGGCCAGGGACAATGAGCAGTTCTTC.

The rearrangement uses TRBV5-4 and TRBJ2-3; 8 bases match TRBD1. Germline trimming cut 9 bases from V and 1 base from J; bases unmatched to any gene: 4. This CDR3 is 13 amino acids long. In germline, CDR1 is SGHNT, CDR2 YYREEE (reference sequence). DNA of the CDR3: TGTGCCAAGGGACAGGCCGGCACAGATACGCAGTATTTT. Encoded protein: CAKGQAGTDTQYF. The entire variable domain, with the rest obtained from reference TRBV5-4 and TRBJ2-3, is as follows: ETGVTQSPTHLIKTRGQQVTLRCSSQSGHNTVSWYQQALGQGPQFIFQYYREEENGRGNFPPRFSGLQFPNYSSELNVNALELDDSALYLCAKGQAGTDTQYFGPGTRLTVL.

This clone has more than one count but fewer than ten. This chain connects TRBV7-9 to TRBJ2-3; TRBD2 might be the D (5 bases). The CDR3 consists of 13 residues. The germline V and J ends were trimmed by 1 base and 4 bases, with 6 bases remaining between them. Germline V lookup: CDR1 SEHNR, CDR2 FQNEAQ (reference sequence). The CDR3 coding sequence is TGTGCCAGCAGCTTAGACGGGGCAGATACGCAGTATTTT. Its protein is CASSLDGADTQYF.

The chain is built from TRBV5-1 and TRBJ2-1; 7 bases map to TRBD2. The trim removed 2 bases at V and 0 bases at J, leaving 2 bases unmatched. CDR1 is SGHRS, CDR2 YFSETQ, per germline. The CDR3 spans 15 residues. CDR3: CASSFSGNSYNEQFF. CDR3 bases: TGCGCCAGCAGCTTCAGCGGGAACTCCTACAATGAGCAGTTCTTC. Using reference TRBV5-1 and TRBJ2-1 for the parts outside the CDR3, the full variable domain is KAGVTQTPRYLIKTRGQQVTLSCSPISGHRSVSWYQQTPGQGLQFLFEYFSETQRNKGNFPGRFSGRQFSNSRSEMNVSTLELGDSALYLCASSFSGNSYNEQFFGPGTRLTVL.